This T cell receptor beta chain was profiled in a study of blood T cell repertoires in COVID-19. Study in general: Acute-phase and convalescent COVID-19 samples originated in the United States, Italy and Spain.

The CDR3 spans 15 residues. Trimming took off 6 bases at V and 3 bases at J, with 17 bases between the two ends. Looked up from germline, CDR1 is MNHEY and CDR2 is SVGAGI. Libraries were prepared by immunoSEQ multiplex PCR; TCRdb keeps only in-frame clonotypes and omits some of them. There are 380,000 or so clones in the sample; about 90% occur only once, and approximately 1.3% lies in the top ten. The sequenced sample consisted of PBMCs or T cells enriched from blood (not recorded which). The V and J genes are TRBV6-5 and TRBJ1-1, with D possibly being TRBD1 (5 bases). This clonotype was sampled from a man aged 30-40 years who had recovered from COVID-19. Here the CDR3 DNA reads TGTGCCAGCAGAAACCTCCCGATGACAGACACTGAAGCTTTCTTT. It codes for CASRNLPMTDTEAFF.